This T cell receptor beta chain was recovered during a study of blood T cell repertoires in COVID-19. Looking at the study overall: Researchers got acute and convalescent COVID-19 samples from the United States, Italy and Spain. PBMCs, B-cell-depleted T cells, or T cells were the source of the cDNA or gDNA that made up the material.

This clone came up a few times. The CDR3 totals 14 residues. The germline V gene encodes CDR1 LGHDT and CDR2 YNNKEL (reference sequence). V was pared by 6 bases and J by 7 bases, with 15 bases between. In the study's own analysis: How many nucleated cells were present was estimated from reference gene primer amplification. Libraries were prepared by immunoSEQ multiplex PCR; TCRdb keeps only in-frame clonotypes and omits some of them. V, J and clone size were drawn from that table, and D and trimming were deduced from the DNA. In the table there are 130,000 or so clones, approximately 80% of which are singletons.

The specimen was peripheral blood. This chain connects TRBV3-1 (or the pseudogene TRBV3-2) to TRBJ1-4; no clear D. The sequence derives from a human donor in a cohort sampled during active COVID-19. Written as DNA, the CDR3 is TGTGCCAGCAGGGGTACCGCGGCAGTTGAAAAACTGTTTTTT. Its translation: CASRGTAAVEKLFF.